The 8 T cell receptor beta chains below all came from one sample that was sequenced in a study of blood T cells in healthy people across ages. A second PCR, run for roughly 7 to 12 cycles, used a sample-barcoded 5' primer plus a J-beta primer mix. MiXCR, run by TCRdb on the 5' RACE reads, gives a single entry per CDR3 protein. The sample shows 1.5 million to 2 million distinct CDR3 sequences, just under 50% of them seen only once. What was sequenced was blood. Source of these receptors: a woman aged 40 to 55 in good health.

This sequence joins TRBV27 and TRBJ2-1; 8 bases fit TRBD2. The V gene's germline CDR1 is MNHEY and CDR2 SMNVEV (reference sequence). The V segment lost 0 bases and the J segment 8 bases; nucleotides outside the gene matches: 9. This CDR3 spans 16 amino acids. CDR3 loop: CASSLSPGGRGHEQFF. The DNA of the CDR3 is TGTGCCAGCAGTTTATCCCCGGGGGGGCGGGGCCATGAGCAGTTCTTC.

The rearrangement uses TRBV6-2 or TRBV6-3 and TRBJ2-7; a weak D match, TRBD1 (6 bases). Trimming pared 8 bases from V and 2 bases from J, leaving 13 bases between. The CDR3 length is 13 residues. Per the germline V gene, CDR1 is MNHEY and CDR2 is SVGEGT. The CDR3 bases are TGTGCCAGCCGGGACACGACTCCCTACGAGCAGTACTTC. Translating it yields CASRDTTPYEQYF.

This clonotype was seen only a few times. The chain is built from TRBV29-1 and TRBJ2-3, with TRBD1 matching over 8 bases. Germline trimming cut 1 base from V and 5 bases from J; bases unmatched to any gene: 2. Germline V gene data show CDR1 as SQVTM and CDR2 as ANQGSEA. The CDR3 has 13 residues. The CDR3 loop is CSVEGQGKDTQYF. CDR3 nucleotides: TGCAGCGTTGAAGGACAGGGGAAAGATACGCAGTATTTT.

The chain joins TRBV6-2 or TRBV6-3 to TRBJ2-5; D might be TRBD2 (5 bases). CDR1 MNHEY and CDR2 SVGEGT come from the germline V gene. V lost 0 bases and J 11 bases, leaving 22 bases between the germline ends. CDR3 length: 16 amino acids. The CDR3: CASSYSPRTVRHEQYF. CDR3 in DNA: TGTGCCAGCAGTTACTCACCGCGGACTGTTCGCCATGAGCAGTACTTC.

The chain employs TRBV20-1 and TRBJ1-2; D possibly corresponds to TRBD1 (5 bases). CDR1 and CDR2 from the germline V gene are DFQATT and SNEGSKA (reference sequence). Trimming took 1 base from V and 0 from J, leaving 12 bases between them. The CDR3 is 15 residues long. The CDR3 here is CSARGGPGTNYGYTF. CDR3 nucleotide sequence: TGCAGTGCTAGAGGAGGGCCAGGGACTAACTATGGCTACACCTTC.

The chain is built from TRBV5-5 and TRBJ2-3; tentatively, D is TRBD2 (6 bases). Germline V gene sequence: CDR1 SGHKS, CDR2 YYEKEE (reference sequence). V was cut by 3 bases and J by 6 bases, with 14 bases left in between. The CDR3 sequence is 14 residues long. Here the CDR3 DNA reads TGTGCCAGCAGCTCGAGAGCGGGCCTCGATACGCAGTATTTT. It is translated as CASSSRAGLDTQYF.

This sequence joins TRBV5-1 and TRBJ1-2; possibly TRBD1 for D (5 bases). CDR3 length equals 13 residues. CDR1 and CDR2 from the germline V gene are SGHRS and YFSETQ. V was pared by 7 bases and J by 3 bases, with 13 bases between. CDR3 sequence reads: CASAYTGDYGYTF. CDR3 bases: TGCGCCAGCGCGTACACAGGAGACTATGGCTACACCTTC.

This clonotype appeared a few times. The chain carries TRBV10-3 and TRBJ2-3; 12 bases map to TRBD1. CDR1 and CDR2 (germline): ENHRY, SYGVKD. This CDR3 has 18 amino acids. Unmatched junction bases numbered 9, after V lost 0 bases and J lost 5 bases. CDR3 bases: TGTGCCATCAGTGAGTCGGTTCCGGGACAGGGGGCGGAAGATACGCAGTATTTT. Protein: CAISESVPGQGAEDTQYF.